This entry is about one TCR beta chain. Antigen: not known. The sample comes from a study of identifying expanded T cells in peripheral blood. Study conclusions and caveats: Over two and four weeks, about 15 and 19 clones changed, versus 1.2 between replicates. Clone count variance between roughly 2-week samples rose with total template count.

TCRdb's copy holds only in-frame clones and misses some; the assay was immunoSEQ multiplex PCR. The data show tens of thousands of clones, roughly 85% seen once. Sequencing was done on a sample of blood. The sequence derives from a person aged 18 to 75 in good health.

CDR3 nucleotides: TGTGCCAGCTCACCGGGACTAACCTCGAGCTACGAGCAGTACTTC. Translating gives CASSPGLTSSYEQYF. The chain couples TRBV18 to TRBJ2-7, with TRBD2 matching 7 bases. Germline loops: CDR1 KGHSH, CDR2 LQKENI. This CDR3 has 15 residues. V gave up 3 bases and J gave up 3 bases; unmatched junction bases: 8.